The clone carrying this TCR beta chain was seen just once. Its antigen is not known. CDR1 is LGHNA, CDR2 YSLEER, per germline. The CDR3 is 14 residues long. The ends were cut back, 0 bases at V and 4 bases at J, with 9 bases in the middle. The source of the sample is a study of cytomegalovirus exposure and HLA in healthy donors. For the study at large: A prior study identified 90 million to 120 million unique TCR beta sequences from about 179 million T cells. General study points: The number of N-insertions in an Asian-associated ancestry cluster was reportedly below the 666-donor mean in a later analysis.

The PCR had 60 Vbeta and 13 Jbeta primers. Sequencing used immunoSEQ multiplex PCR; TCRdb keeps in-frame clones, though not all of them. The sample comprises 180,000 or so clones, around 74% of which are singletons, and roughly 3% rests with the top ten. The TCR was taken from a female donor in good health and CMV-seronegative. The gene calls are TRBV4-3 and TRBJ1-2; perhaps TRBD1 as D (6 bases). Sequencing was performed on PBMCs. CDR3 region: CASSQEGGGYGYTF. CDR3 sequence (DNA): TGCGCCAGCAGCCAAGAGGGAGGGGGCTATGGCTACACCTTC.